Here is one T cell receptor (beta chain) with its context. The data originate from a study of blood T cell repertoires in COVID-19. The overall study: Acute-phase and convalescent COVID-19 samples originated in the United States, Italy and Spain.

The V gene's germline CDR1 is LNHDA and CDR2 SQIVND (reference sequence). This CDR3 is built from 14 residues. Trimming took 7 bases from V and 5 from J, leaving 14 bases between them. In the original workflow: Reference gene primers were amplified, and this amplification served to estimate nucleated cell counts. This table comes from immunoSEQ multiplex PCR, and its TCRdb copy is limited to in-frame clones, with some not included. Clonal size and the V and J genes are those of that table, whereas D and trimming came from the DNA. The sample shows about 480,000 clones, 85% to 90% of them seen only once. Cohort allocation depended upon clinical history that participants reported.

The source material was PBMCs or T cells enriched from blood (not recorded which). The source of this sequence is a woman in her thirties or forties who had recovered from COVID-19. The chain carries TRBV19 and TRBJ2-2; TRBD2 is a possible D gene (7 bases). For the CDR3, the DNA is TGTGCCAGTAAACTGGGAGGGGGGACCGGGGAGCTGTTTTTT. Encoded protein: CASKLGGGTGELFF.